This T cell receptor beta chain was sequenced for a study of CD8 T cells in ankylosing spondylitis. Concerning this clonotype: Its antigen is currently unknown.

Trimming shortened V by 6 bases and J by 4 bases, and 13 bases separated the two germline ends. In germline, CDR1 is DFQATT, CDR2 SNEGSKA (reference sequence). This CDR3 is 12 amino acids long. Quantitative 5'-RACE with molecular barcodes was used to make the TCR beta libraries. MiXCR was run by TCRdb on the 5' RACE reads, yielding one entry per CDR3 protein. The sample holds 200,000 to 300,000 distinct CDR3 sequences, roughly a tenth seen once. Study findings and constraints: Clones tied to disease were said to be significantly enriched in matched ankylosing spondylitis synovial fluid.

V and J are TRBV20-1 and TRBJ2-7; D perhaps matches TRBD1 (6 bases). Sequencing was carried out using blood, either unsorted or a sorted T cell fraction (not recorded which). The clonotype was recovered from a male donor with ankylosing spondylitis or in good health (not recorded which). The CDR3 DNA reads TGCAGTGCCAACCCTGACAGGTACGAGCAGTACTTC. Its protein product is CSANPDRYEQYF.